The following is a T cell receptor beta chain sequence with its context. Its antigen is still unknown. No qualities accompany the bases; no much larger clone lies one base away. This entry is derived from a study of response to subunit inactivated influenza vaccine (dated by TCRdb to about 2018). A note on the overall study: The study used deep quantitative T cell receptor repertoire profiling to track responses to a trivalent subunit inactivated influenza vaccine. Paper-wide results and their limitations: The authors suggested that each seasonal influenza vaccination may recruit only a limited number of new T cells.

The CDR3 measures 15 amino acids from cysteine to phenylalanine. Solely the CDR3 DNA is kept, with 45 bases framed from the first base. As encoded in the germline V gene (reference sequence), CDR1 is DFQATT while CDR2 is SNEGSKA. The junction shows trimming of 0 bases on V and 9 bases on J, plus 18 bases between the germline ends. Libraries were constructed by RT-PCR. The run used an Illumina HiSeq 2500. TCRdb reran the public reads through fastp at Q25 and MiXCR, keeping productive beta chains. Rows are combined by CDR3 protein, so each entry shows the most common genes and DNA. This sample has 550,000 to 800,000 distinct CDR3 sequences in its table, and more than 11% of those were observed once. 6.5% to 8.5% of the sample lies in the top ten.

The clonotype originates from a middle-aged man who received an inactivated influenza vaccine. Donor details come from another sample of the same person, matched by shared clones. The chain couples TRBV20-1 to TRBJ2-1; TRBD2 is possibly the D segment (6 matching bases). The specimen was PBMCs from blood, collected 14 to 15 days before vaccination. The CDR3 reads as follows: CSARDPSQGGVEQFF. The DNA sequence reads TGCAGTGCTAGAGATCCCTCGCAGGGAGGTGTTGAGCAGTTCTTC.